This T cell receptor beta chain came from a study of chemoradiotherapy in HPV16-positive cancers. The overall study: A couple of HPV16-positive patients' cells yielded candidate HPV-specific clones and common motifs. Study-level results: HPV-responsive T-cell expansion during chemoradiotherapy was linked to improved recurrence-free survival in HPV16-positive patients.

About this clone: Its antigen is as yet unknown.

Using immunoSEQ multiplex PCR, the repertoire was profiled, and TCRdb retains in-frame clones only, with some absent. Of about 32,000 clones in the sample, approximately 88% were seen once. Germline-derived CDR1 and CDR2 are GTSNPN and SVGIG (reference sequence). The CDR3 loop spans 16 amino acids. V lost 1 base, J lost 4 bases, and 17 bases lay in between. The chain joins TRBV30 to TRBJ1-5; D might be TRBD1 (5 bases). The material sequenced was blood, taken from a patient who underwent chemoradiotherapy. The sequence was obtained from a human donor with HPV-associated anogenital cancer. This CDR3 is CAWSADSQGGNQPQHF. Here the CDR3 DNA reads TGTGCCTGGAGTGCGGACTCCCAGGGCGGAAATCAGCCCCAGCATTTT.